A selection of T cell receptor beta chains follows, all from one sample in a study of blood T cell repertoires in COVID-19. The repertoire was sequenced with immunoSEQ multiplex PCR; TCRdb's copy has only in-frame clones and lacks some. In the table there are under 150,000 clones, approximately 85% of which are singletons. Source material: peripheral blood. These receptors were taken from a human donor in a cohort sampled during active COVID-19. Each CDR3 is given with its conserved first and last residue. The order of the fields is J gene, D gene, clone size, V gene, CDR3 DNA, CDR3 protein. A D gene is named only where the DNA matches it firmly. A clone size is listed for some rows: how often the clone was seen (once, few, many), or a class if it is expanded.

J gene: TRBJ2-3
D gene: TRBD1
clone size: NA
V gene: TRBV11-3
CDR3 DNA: TGTGCCAGCAGCACCCGCTCCGGGACAGGGAACTCAGATACGCAGTATTTT
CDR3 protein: CASSTRSGTGNSDTQYF

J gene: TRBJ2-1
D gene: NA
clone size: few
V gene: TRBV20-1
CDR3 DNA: TGCAGTGCTAGAGATCCCAGGGGGCAGTTCTTC
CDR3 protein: CSARDPRGQFF

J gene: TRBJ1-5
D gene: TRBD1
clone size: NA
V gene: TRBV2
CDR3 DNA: TGTGCCAGCAGTTGGACAGGGGGCAGTCAGCCCCAGCATTTT
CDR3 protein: CASSWTGGSQPQHF

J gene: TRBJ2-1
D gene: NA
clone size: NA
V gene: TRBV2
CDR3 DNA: TGTGCCAGCAGTGTCCAGGTTTTCTCCTACAATGAGCAGTTCTTC
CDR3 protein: CASSVQVFSYNEQFF

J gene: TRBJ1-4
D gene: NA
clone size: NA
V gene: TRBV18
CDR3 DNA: TGTGCCAGCTCACCGGTGCAAGGGGCCAGTAATGAAAAACTGTTTTTT
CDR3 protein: CASSPVQGASNEKLFF

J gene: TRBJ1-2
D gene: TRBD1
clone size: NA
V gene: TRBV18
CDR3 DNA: TGTGCCAGCTCACCTCGGGACAGGGGGGGCTATGGCTACACCTTC
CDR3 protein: CASSPRDRGGYGYTF

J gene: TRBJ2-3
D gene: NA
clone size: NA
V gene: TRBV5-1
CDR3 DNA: TGCGCCAGCAGCCACGGTAGCACAGATACGCAGTATTTT
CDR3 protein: CASSHGSTDTQYF

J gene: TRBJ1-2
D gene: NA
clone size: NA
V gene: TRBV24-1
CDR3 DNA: TGTGCCACCAGTGGGGACTCGGACTATGGCTACACCTTC
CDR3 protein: CATSGDSDYGYTF

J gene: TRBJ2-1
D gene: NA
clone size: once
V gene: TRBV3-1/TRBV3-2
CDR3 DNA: TGTGCCAGCAGCCAAGAGGTGGCGGGATCATCCTACAATGAGCAGTTCTTC
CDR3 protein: CASSQEVAGSSYNEQFF

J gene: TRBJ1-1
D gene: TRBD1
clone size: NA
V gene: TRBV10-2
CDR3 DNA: TGCGCCAGCAGTGATCCTCCGGGACAGGGCGAAGCTTTCTTT
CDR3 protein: CASSDPPGQGEAFF

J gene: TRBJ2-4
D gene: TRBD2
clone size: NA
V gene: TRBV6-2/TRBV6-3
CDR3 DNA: TGTGCCAGCAGTCGTATGGGGACTAGCGGGAGGGACGGAGCCAAAAACATTCAGTACTTC
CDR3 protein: CASSRMGTSGRDGAKNIQYF